The 27 T cell receptor beta chains listed next were all sequenced from one sample in a study of T cells in Graves' hyperthyroidism and ophthalmopathy. The source material, RNA transcripts, was used to amplify TCR beta CDR3 regions. The TCR CDR3 first-round RT-PCR relied on the HTBI primer set. TCRdb analysed the multiplex PCR reads with MiXCR anew, one entry per CDR3 protein. Found here are roughly 290,000 distinct CDR3 sequences, over 15% of them singletons; the top ten hold approximately 60%. The sequencing input was blood. These receptors all come from a woman in her sixties with Graves' ophthalmopathy.

V gene TRBV2 combines with J gene TRBJ1-5, with 9 positions matching TRBD1. The CDR3 loop spans 15 amino acids. J was trimmed by 5 bases and V by 3 bases; bases with no gene match: 5. Germline V lookup: CDR1 SNHLY, CDR2 FYNNEI. The CDR3: CASSEGRTGDQPQHF. CDR3 DNA sequence: TGTGCCAGCAGTGAGGGAAGGACAGGGGATCAGCCCCAGCATTTT.

This sequence joins TRBV19 and TRBJ1-3, with D hard to call. This CDR3 is 13 amino acids long. V was trimmed by 5 bases and J by 4 bases, leaving 9 bases between them. Germline V lookup: CDR1 LNHDA, CDR2 SQIVND (reference sequence). The CDR3 reads CASSPSIGNTIYF. The CDR3 nucleotides read TGTGCCAGTAGTCCCTCAATCGGAAACACCATATATTTT.

A few counts support this clonotype. This rearrangement joins TRBV7-2 to TRBJ2-4; D perhaps matches TRBD2 (6 bases). Trimming took 4 bases from V and 0 from J, leaving 22 bases between them. Germline V gene data show CDR1 as SGHTA and CDR2 as FQGNSA. This CDR3 comprises 19 residues. The CDR3 sequence: CASSSYLDMGGSAKNIQYF. CDR3 in DNA: TGTGCCAGCAGCTCGTATCTTGACATGGGGGGATCAGCCAAAAACATTCAGTACTTC.

This clonotype was observed many times. The chain employs TRBV20-1 and TRBJ1-5; no reliable D call. Germline V gene sequence: CDR1 DFQATT, CDR2 SNEGSKA (reference sequence). There are 14 residues in the CDR3. V gave up 3 bases and J gave up 0 bases, with 9 bases separating them. The CDR3 DNA reads TGCAGTGCTAGCGGCCACCTTAGCAATCAGCCCCAGCATTTT. This translates into CSASGHLSNQPQHF.

The chain employs TRBV5-4 and TRBJ2-1, with TRBD1 matching 9 bases. Germline loops: CDR1 SGHNT, CDR2 YYREEE (reference sequence). V was clipped by 4 bases and J by 6 bases; unmatched bases: 8. The CDR3 length is 15 residues. The CDR3 region is CASSPTGGAGNEQFF. CDR3 sequence (DNA): TGTGCCAGCAGCCCAACAGGGGGCGCCGGCAATGAGCAGTTCTTC.

This clonotype was detected only a few times. The chain couples TRBV7-3 to TRBJ1-2; D not resolved. Trimming took 1 base from V and 6 from J, leaving 12 bases between them. From germline, CDR1 is SGHTA and CDR2 FQGTGA. This CDR3 has 14 amino acids. The CDR3 coding sequence is TGTGCCAGCAGCTTAATCACGGCAGGCCATGGCTACACCTTC. This sequence encodes CASSLITAGHGYTF.

This clonotype came up many times. CDR3 in amino acids: CSARDHRRTQYF. The CDR3 DNA reads as TGCAGTGCTAGAGATCACCGCAGGACGCAGTATTTT. This chain connects TRBV20-1 to TRBJ2-3; D is uncertain. The CDR3 totals 12 residues. CDR1 and CDR2 (germline): DFQATT, SNEGSKA (reference sequence). Trimming removed 0 bases from V and 9 bases from J, with 10 bases in between.

This clonotype was recorded many times. The J gene is TRBJ2-7, the V gene TRBV5-1; D uncertain. The CDR3 runs to 15 residues. The V and J ends lost 0 bases and 0 bases respectively, with 10 bases between them. The germline CDR1 and CDR2 sequences are SGHRS and YFSETQ. CDR3 sequence (DNA): TGCGCCAGCAGCTTGGAAATTGCTAGCTCCTACGAGCAGTACTTC. Encoded protein: CASSLEIASSYEQYF. Supplemented by reference TRBV5-1 and TRBJ2-7, the full variable domain reads KAGVTQTPRYLIKTRGQQVTLSCSPISGHRSVSWYQQTPGQGLQFLFEYFSETQRNKGNFPGRFSGRQFSNSRSEMNVSTLELGDSALYLCASSLEIASSYEQYFGPGTRLTVT.

The sample holds many counts of this clonotype. The rearrangement joins TRBV9 to TRBJ1-1; D uncertain. This CDR3 has 13 residues. Germline assignment: CDR1 SGDLS and CDR2 YYNGEE. The ends were cut back, 1 base at V and 5 bases at J, with 9 bases in the middle. In DNA, the CDR3 is TGTGCCAGCAGCGTACTCACCGGTACTGAAGCTTTCTTT. Its protein is CASSVLTGTEAFF.

The sample holds many counts of this clonotype. The J gene is TRBJ1-3, the V gene TRBV6-1, with D tentatively TRBD1 (5 bases). V lost 5 bases to trimming and J lost 1 base, with 15 bases between them. The CDR3 is 16 amino acids. From germline, CDR1 is MNHNS and CDR2 SASEGT. For the CDR3, the DNA is TGTGCCAGCAGTCGCGACGCGGGGCCGTCTGGAAACACCATATATTTT. Translating gives CASSRDAGPSGNTIYF.

V is TRBV7-2 and J is TRBJ2-1; D may be TRBD2 (7 bases). Trimming pared 5 bases from V and 6 bases from J, leaving 20 bases between. Per the germline V gene, CDR1 is SGHTA and CDR2 is FQGNSA. CDR3 length: 16 amino acids. CDR3 DNA sequence: TGTGCCAGCAGCCCGACGAACGGGGGGCGGGGCAATGAGCAGTTCTTC. Its protein is CASSPTNGGRGNEQFF.

The sample holds a few counts of this clonotype. V and J are TRBV14 and TRBJ1-2; D not resolved. V shed 0 bases and J shed 0 bases, with 8 bases lying between them. This CDR3 region has 15 residues. Germline V gives CDR1 SGHDN, CDR2 FVKESK. CDR3 DNA sequence: TGTGCCAGCAGCCAAGATCCAGGAACTAACTATGGCTACACCTTC. This gives the protein CASSQDPGTNYGYTF.

This clonotype was detected many times. The V gene is TRBV20-1, the J gene TRBJ2-3, with D perhaps TRBD2 (6 bases). The CDR3 sequence is 15 residues long. Germline values: CDR1 DFQATT, CDR2 SNEGSKA (reference sequence). Trimming pared 0 bases from V and 0 bases from J, leaving 10 bases between. The CDR3 here is CSARDRGTSTDTQYF. The CDR3 nucleotides read TGCAGTGCTAGAGATCGCGGGACTAGCACAGATACGCAGTATTTT.

This clonotype was counted between two and nine times. The V and J genes are TRBV12-3 or TRBV12-4 and TRBJ1-6; D is perhaps TRBD1 (6 bases). V was trimmed by 1 base and J by 10 bases, leaving 14 bases between them. The CDR3 covers 15 residues. Written as DNA, the CDR3 is TGTGCCAGCAGTTTAGGAAGGGGGGGAGAATCACCCCTCCACTTT. Its translation: CASSLGRGGESPLHF.

This clonotype has at least ten counts. The J gene is TRBJ1-5, the V gene TRBV12-3 or TRBV12-4; TRBD1 aligns across 7 bases. Germline trimming cut 6 bases from V and 9 bases from J; bases unmatched to any gene: 11. CDR3 size: 14 residues. The CDR3 DNA reads as TGTGCCAGCAGGGGGGGGACAGATTTTGGGCCCCAGCATTTT. Residues: CASRGGTDFGPQHF.

This clonotype turned up a few times. The chain combines TRBV5-1 with TRBJ1-1; possibly TRBD1 for D (6 bases). Germline V gene data show CDR1 as SGHRS and CDR2 as YFSETQ. The CDR3 totals 15 residues. The germline V and J ends were trimmed by 4 bases and 1 base, with 14 bases remaining between them. CDR3 amino acids: CASSAQRQENTEAFF. The CDR3 DNA follows: TGCGCCAGCAGCGCCCAGAGACAGGAGAACACTGAAGCTTTCTTT.

This clonotype was counted between two and nine times. This chain uses TRBV20-1 with TRBJ2-2; D uncertain. The CDR3 length is 17 residues. Per germline, CDR1 DFQATT and CDR2 SNEGSKA (reference sequence). V was pared by 3 bases and J by 5 bases, with 22 bases between. This CDR3 is CSASYSLGLSATGELFF. The CDR3 DNA reads TGCAGTGCTAGCTACAGCTTAGGCCTTTCGGCAACCGGGGAGCTGTTTTTT.

In its sample, this clonotype was seen a few times. V and J are TRBV6-2 or TRBV6-3 and TRBJ2-6; D possibly corresponds to TRBD1 (5 bases). The germline CDR1 and CDR2 sequences are MNHEY and SVGEGT. The CDR3 loop spans 18 amino acids. The V end lost 5 bases, the J end lost 4 bases, and 21 bases lay between the germline ends. The chain's CDR3 is CASSVRPTVSFGANVLTF. The CDR3 region has the DNA TGTGCCAGCAGTGTCCGTCCGACAGTGTCTTTCGGGGCCAACGTCCTGACTTTC.

The chain carries TRBV5-1 and TRBJ2-1; 14 bases align to TRBD2. The V segment lost 3 bases and the J segment 10 bases; nucleotides outside the gene matches: 6. Germline V gene sequence: CDR1 SGHRS, CDR2 YFSETQ. The CDR3 length is 15 residues. The CDR3 nucleotides read TGCGCCAGCAGCTGGGGGACTAGCGGGAGTAGGGAGCAGTTCTTC. The encoded protein is CASSWGTSGSREQFF.

Many counts were recorded for this clonotype. This chain connects TRBV7-3 to TRBJ2-1; 7 bases agree with TRBD1. The CDR3 contains 15 residues. V was clipped by 5 bases and J by 7 bases; unmatched bases: 11. The germline V gene encodes CDR1 SGHTA and CDR2 FQGTGA. The CDR3 loop is CASSPTSARGNEQFF. The DNA of the CDR3 is TGTGCCAGCAGCCCCACCTCCGCCAGGGGGAATGAGCAGTTCTTC.

The J gene is TRBJ2-7, the V gene TRBV7-9, with 11 nucleotides matching TRBD1. The CDR3 length is 15 residues. The germline CDR1 and CDR2 sequences are SEHNR and FQNEAQ (reference sequence). J gave up 5 bases and V 4 bases, and 7 bases lay outside the gene matches. In nucleotides, the CDR3 is TGTGCCAGCAGCTCCCGAGGACAGGGGGCCAACGAGCAGTACTTC. It encodes CASSSRGQGANEQYF.

The genes are TRBV15 and TRBJ2-1; 8 bases line up with TRBD1. Germline V gene lookup returns CDR1 LNHNV and CDR2 YYDKDF (reference sequence). The trim removed 0 bases at V and 12 bases at J, leaving 4 bases unmatched. This CDR3 region has 13 residues. The CDR3 bases are TGTGCCACCAGCAGAGATGGACAGGGTCTGCAGTTCTTC. Residues: CATSRDGQGLQFF.

This clonotype was observed at least ten times. The rearrangement uses TRBV29-1 and TRBJ2-7; D is possibly TRBD1 (7 bases). With 5 bases removed from V and 1 base from J, the gap between germline ends came to 12 bases. Per the germline V gene, CDR1 is SQVTM and CDR2 is ANQGSEA. This CDR3 contains 13 residues. The CDR3 sequence is CSVRAGGSYEQYF. The CDR3, as DNA: TGCAGCGTTCGGGCAGGGGGGTCCTACGAGCAGTACTTC.

This clonotype was recorded many times. This chain joins TRBV11-2 and TRBJ2-1, with D unresolved. The CDR3 loop spans 13 amino acids. Germline V gene data show CDR1 as SGHAT and CDR2 as FQNNGV. With 1 base removed from V and 10 bases from J, the gap between germline ends came to 11 bases. The CDR3 reads CASSLVTNMEQFF. CDR3 DNA: TGTGCCAGCAGCTTAGTTACCAATATGGAGCAGTTCTTC. The full variable domain, rest sourced from reference TRBV11-2 and TRBJ2-1, is EAGVAQSPRYKIIEKRQSVAFWCNPISGHATLYWYQQILGQGPKLLIQFQNNGVVDDSQLPKDRFSAERLKGVDSTLKIQPAKLEDSAVYLCASSLVTNMEQFFGPGTRLTVL.

This clonotype was counted many times. V is TRBV18 and J is TRBJ1-2; D remains ambiguous. Per the germline V gene, CDR1 is KGHSH and CDR2 is LQKENI. Trimming left V 3 bases short and J 4 bases short, with 9 bases between. The CDR3 totals 13 residues. CDR3 residues: CASSPDASYGYTF. Written as DNA, the CDR3 is TGTGCCAGCTCACCGGACGCAAGCTATGGCTACACCTTC.

The rearrangement joins TRBV20-1 to TRBJ1-3; the D gene is possibly TRBD1 (6 bases). This CDR3 has 16 residues. Trimming left V 3 bases short and J 0 bases short, with 15 bases between. Looked up from germline, CDR1 is DFQATT and CDR2 is SNEGSKA (reference sequence). DNA of the CDR3: TGCAGTGCTAGCGTTCGGACAGCGATCTCTGGAAACACCATATATTTT. Its translation: CSASVRTAISGNTIYF.

To note about this clonotype: A much larger clonotype is one base distant, so this may be a read error. This chain connects TRBV18 to TRBJ2-7, with 9 bases identical to TRBD2. CDR1 and CDR2 from the germline V gene are KGHSH and LQKENI. The V gene end was trimmed by 3 bases and the J gene end by 5 bases; junction bases not matched to a gene: 5. The CDR3 contains 14 residues. CDR3 amino acids: CASSPSSGTDEQYF. The DNA for the CDR3 is TGTGCCAGCTCACCTTCTAGCGGGACGGACGAGCAGTACTTC.